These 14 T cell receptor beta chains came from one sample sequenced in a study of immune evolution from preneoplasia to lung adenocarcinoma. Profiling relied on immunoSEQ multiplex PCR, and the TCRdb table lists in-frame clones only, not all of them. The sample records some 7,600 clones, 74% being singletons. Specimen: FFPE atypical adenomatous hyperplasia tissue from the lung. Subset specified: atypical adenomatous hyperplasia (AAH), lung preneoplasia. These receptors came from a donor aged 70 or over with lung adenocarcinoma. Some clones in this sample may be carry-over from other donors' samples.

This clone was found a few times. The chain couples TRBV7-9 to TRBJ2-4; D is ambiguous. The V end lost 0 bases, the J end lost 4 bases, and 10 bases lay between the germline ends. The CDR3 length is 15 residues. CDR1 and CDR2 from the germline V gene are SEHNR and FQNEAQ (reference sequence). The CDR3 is CASSLAEEMKNIQYF. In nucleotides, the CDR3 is TGTGCCAGCAGCTTAGCGGAAGAGATGAAAAACATTCAGTACTTC.

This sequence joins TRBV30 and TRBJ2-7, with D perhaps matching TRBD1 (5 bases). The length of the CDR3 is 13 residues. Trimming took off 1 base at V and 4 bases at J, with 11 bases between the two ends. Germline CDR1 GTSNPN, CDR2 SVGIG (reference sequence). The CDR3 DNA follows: TGTGCCTGGAGTGCCTCTCAGGGTTACGAGCAGTACTTC. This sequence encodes CAWSASQGYEQYF.

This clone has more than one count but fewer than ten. Written as DNA, the CDR3 is TGTGCCAGTAGTATCGGGTTCACTGAAGCTTTCTTT. Its protein product is CASSIGFTEAFF. The chain recombines TRBV19 with TRBJ1-1; D remains unclear. Germline CDR1 reads LNHDA; CDR2 reads SQIVND (reference sequence). This CDR3 is 12 amino acids long. V lost 3 bases and J 4 bases, leaving 6 bases between the germline ends.

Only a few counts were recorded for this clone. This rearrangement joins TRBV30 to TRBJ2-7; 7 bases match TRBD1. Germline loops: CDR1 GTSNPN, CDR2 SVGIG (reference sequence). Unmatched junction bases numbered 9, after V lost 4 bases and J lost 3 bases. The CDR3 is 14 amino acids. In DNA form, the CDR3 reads TGTGCCTGGACTGCCCCGGGACAGTTCTACGAGCAGTACTTC. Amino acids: CAWTAPGQFYEQYF.

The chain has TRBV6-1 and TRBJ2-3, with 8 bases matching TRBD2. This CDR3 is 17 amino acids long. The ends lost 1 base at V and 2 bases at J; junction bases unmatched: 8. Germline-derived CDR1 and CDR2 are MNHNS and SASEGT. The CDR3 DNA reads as TGTGCCAGCAGTGAAGGGTCGGCGGGAGGCCCCACAGATACGCAGTATTTT. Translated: CASSEGSAGGPTDTQYF.

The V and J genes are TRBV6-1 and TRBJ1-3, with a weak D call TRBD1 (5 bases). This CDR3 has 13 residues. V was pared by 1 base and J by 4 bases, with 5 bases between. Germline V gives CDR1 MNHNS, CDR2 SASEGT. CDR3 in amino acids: CASSEDRGNTIYF. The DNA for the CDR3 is TGTGCCAGCAGTGAAGACAGGGGAAACACCATATATTTT.

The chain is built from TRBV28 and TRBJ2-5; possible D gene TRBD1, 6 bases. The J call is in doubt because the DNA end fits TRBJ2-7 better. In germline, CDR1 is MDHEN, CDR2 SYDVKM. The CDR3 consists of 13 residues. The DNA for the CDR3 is TGTGCCAGCACCCTGGACAGTCCTTACGAGCAGTACTTC. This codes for CASTLDSPYEQYF.

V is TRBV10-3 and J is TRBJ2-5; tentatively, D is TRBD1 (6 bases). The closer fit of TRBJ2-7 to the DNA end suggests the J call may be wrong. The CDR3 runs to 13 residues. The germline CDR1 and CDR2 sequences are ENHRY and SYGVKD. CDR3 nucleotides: TGTGCCTTTCGGACAGAGAGCTCCTACGAGCAGTACTTC. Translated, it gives CAFRTESSYEQYF.

The CDR3 nucleotides are TGTGCCAGCAGCTTCGGGACAGGGGAGACCCAGTACTTC. This gives the protein CASSFGTGETQYF. The V gene is TRBV7-2, the J gene TRBJ2-5; 9 positions agree with TRBD1. Losses at the gene ends were 3 bases for V and 5 bases for J; bases not matched to a gene: 1. Germline V gives CDR1 SGHTA, CDR2 FQGNSA. This CDR3 spans 13 amino acids.

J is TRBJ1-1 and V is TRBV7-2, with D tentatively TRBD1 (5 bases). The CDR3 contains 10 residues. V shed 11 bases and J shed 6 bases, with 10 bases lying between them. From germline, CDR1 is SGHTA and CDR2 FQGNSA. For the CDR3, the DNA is TGTGCCTGGGGGAGGGCTGAAGCTTTCTTT. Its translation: CAWGRAEAFF.

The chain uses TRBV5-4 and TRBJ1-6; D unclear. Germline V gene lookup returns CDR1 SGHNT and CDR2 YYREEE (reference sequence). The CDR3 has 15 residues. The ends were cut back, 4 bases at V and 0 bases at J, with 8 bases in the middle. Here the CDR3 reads CASSPINSYNSPLHF. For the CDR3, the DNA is TGTGCCAGCAGCCCAATAAACTCCTATAATTCACCCCTCCACTTT.

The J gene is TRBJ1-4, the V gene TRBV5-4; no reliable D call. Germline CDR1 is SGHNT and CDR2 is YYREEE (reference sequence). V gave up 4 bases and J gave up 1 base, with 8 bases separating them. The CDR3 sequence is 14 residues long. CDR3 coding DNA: TGTGCCAGCAGCCCGGGAGGAACTAATGAAAAACTGTTTTTT. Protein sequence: CASSPGGTNEKLFF.

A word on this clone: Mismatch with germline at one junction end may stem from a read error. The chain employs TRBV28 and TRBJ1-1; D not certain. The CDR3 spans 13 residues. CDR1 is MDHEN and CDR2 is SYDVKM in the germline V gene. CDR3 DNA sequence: TGTGCCAGCAGTTTGGGTCGGACTACTGCAGCTTTCTTT. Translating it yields CASSLGRTTAAFF. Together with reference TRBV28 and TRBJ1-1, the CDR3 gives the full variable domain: DVKVTQSSRYLVKRTGEKVFLECVQDMDHENMFWYRQDPGLGLRLIYFSYDVKMKEKGDIPEGYSVSREKKERFSLILESASTNQTSMYLCASSLGRTTAAFFGQGTRLTVV.

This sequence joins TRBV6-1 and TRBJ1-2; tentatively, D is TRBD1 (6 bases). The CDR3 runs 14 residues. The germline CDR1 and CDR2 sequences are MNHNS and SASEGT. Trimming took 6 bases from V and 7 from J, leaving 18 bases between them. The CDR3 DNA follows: TGTGCCAGCAGCGGGGGGCCTCGCGCCTTTGGCTACACCTTC. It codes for CASSGGPRAFGYTF.